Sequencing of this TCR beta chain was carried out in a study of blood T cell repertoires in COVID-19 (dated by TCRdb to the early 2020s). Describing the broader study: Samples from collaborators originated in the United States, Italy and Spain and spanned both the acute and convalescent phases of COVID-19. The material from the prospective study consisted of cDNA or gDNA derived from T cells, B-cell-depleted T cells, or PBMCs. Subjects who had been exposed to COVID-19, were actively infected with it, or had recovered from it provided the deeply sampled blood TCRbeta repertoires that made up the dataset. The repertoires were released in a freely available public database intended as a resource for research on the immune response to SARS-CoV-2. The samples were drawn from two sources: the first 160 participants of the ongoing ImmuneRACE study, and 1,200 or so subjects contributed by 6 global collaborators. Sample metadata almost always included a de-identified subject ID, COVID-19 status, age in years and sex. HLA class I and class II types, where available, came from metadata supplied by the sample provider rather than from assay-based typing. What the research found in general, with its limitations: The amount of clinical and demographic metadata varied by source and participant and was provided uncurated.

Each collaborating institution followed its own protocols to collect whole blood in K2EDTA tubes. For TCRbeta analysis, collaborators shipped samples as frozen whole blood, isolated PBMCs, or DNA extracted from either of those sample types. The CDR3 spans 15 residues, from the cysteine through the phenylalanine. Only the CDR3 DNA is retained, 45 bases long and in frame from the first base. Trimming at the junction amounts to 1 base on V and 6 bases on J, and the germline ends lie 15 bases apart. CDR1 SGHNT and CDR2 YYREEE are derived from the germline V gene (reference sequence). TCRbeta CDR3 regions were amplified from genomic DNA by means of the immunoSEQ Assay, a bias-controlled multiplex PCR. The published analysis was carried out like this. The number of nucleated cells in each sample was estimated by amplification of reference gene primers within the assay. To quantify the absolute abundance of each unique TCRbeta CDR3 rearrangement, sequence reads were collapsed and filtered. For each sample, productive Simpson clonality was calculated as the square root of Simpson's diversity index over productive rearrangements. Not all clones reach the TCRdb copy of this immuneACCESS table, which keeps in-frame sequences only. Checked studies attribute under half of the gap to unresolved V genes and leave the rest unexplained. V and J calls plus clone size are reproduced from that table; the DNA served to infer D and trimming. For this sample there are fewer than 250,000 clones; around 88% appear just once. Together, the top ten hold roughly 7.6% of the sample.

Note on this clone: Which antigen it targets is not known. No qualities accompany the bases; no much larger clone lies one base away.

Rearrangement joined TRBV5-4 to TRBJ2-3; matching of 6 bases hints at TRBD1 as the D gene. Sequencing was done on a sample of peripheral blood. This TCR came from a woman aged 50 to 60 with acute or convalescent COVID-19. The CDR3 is CASSLQQGSGDTQYF. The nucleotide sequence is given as TGTGCCAGCAGCTTGCAACAGGGATCTGGGGATACGCAGTATTTT.